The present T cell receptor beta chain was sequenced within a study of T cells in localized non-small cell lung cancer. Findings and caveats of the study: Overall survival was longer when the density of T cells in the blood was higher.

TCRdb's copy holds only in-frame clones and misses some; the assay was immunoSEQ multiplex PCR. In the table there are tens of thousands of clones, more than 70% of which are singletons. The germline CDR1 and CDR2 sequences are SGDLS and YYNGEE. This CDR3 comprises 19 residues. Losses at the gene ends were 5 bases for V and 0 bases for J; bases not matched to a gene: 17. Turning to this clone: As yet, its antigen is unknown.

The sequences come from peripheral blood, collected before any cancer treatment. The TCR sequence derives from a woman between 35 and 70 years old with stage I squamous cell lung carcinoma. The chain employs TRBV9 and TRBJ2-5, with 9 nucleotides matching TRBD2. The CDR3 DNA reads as TGTGCCAGCAGAACCAGTCCCGGGACTAGCTGCACCAACCAAGAGACCCAGTACTTC. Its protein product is CASRTSPGTSCTNQETQYF.